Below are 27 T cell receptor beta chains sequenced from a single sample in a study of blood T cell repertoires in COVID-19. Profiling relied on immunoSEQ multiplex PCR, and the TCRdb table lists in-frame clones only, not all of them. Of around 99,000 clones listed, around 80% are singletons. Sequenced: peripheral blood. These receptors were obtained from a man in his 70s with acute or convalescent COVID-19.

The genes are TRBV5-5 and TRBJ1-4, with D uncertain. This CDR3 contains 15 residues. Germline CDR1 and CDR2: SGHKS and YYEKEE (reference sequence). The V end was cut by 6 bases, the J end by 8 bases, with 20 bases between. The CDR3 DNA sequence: TGTGCCAGCAACTACTGGATCGGGGAACGGGAAAAACTGTTTTTT. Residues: CASNYWIGEREKLFF.

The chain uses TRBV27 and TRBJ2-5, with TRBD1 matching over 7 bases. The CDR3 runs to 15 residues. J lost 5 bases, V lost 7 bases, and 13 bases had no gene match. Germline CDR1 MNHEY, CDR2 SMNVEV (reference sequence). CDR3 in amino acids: CASKLGNDRAETQYF. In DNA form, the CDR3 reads TGTGCCAGCAAACTGGGGAACGACAGGGCTGAGACCCAGTACTTC.

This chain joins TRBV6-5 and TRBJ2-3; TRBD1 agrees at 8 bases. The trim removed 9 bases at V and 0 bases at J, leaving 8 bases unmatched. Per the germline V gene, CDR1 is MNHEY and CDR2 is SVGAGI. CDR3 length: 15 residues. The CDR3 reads CASRDRRFSTDTQYF. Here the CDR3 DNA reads TGTGCCAGTAGGGACAGGCGCTTTAGCACAGATACGCAGTATTTT.

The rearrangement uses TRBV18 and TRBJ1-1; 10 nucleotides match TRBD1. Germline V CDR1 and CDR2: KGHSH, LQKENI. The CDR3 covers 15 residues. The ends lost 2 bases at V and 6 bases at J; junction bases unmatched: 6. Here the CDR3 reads CASSPSRTGGAEAFF. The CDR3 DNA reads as TGTGCCAGCTCACCAAGTAGGACAGGGGGGGCTGAAGCTTTCTTT.

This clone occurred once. CDR3 loop: CASSAQAGNTIYF. CDR3 sequence (DNA): TGTGCCAGCAGTGCTCAGGCTGGAAACACCATATATTTT. V and J are TRBV27 and TRBJ1-3, with D uncertain. Germline V lookup: CDR1 MNHEY, CDR2 SMNVEV (reference sequence). V lost 5 bases and J lost 2, with 7 bases in between. CDR3 size: 13 residues.

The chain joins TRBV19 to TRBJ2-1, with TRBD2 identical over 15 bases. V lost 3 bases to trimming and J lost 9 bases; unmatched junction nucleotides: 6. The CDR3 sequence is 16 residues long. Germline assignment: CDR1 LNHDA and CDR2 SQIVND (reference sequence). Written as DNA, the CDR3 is TGTGCCAGTAGTATTGGACTAGCGGGGGGGCATGGTGAGCAGTTCTTC. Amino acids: CASSIGLAGGHGEQFF.

The CDR3 bases are TGTGCCAGCAGTCCCGGGACAGCGGATGCTGAAGCTTTCTTT. Translation gives CASSPGTADAEAFF. The chain combines TRBV6-5 with TRBJ1-1; TRBD1 matches 7 bases. The ends lost 5 bases at V and 6 bases at J; junction bases unmatched: 9. Germline V lookup: CDR1 MNHEY, CDR2 SVGAGI. The CDR3 consists of 14 residues.

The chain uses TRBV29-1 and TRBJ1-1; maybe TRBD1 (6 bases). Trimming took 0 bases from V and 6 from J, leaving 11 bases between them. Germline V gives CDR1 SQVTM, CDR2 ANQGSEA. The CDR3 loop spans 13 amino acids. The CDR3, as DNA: TGCAGCGTTGAAGATCAGCCAGGGGCTGAAGCTTTCTTT. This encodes CSVEDQPGAEAFF.

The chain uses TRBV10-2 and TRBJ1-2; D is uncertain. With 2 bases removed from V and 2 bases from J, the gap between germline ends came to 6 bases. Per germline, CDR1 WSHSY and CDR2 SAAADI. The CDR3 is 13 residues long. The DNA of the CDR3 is TGCGCCAGCAGTGAGACGGTGAACTATGGCTACACCTTC. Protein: CASSETVNYGYTF.

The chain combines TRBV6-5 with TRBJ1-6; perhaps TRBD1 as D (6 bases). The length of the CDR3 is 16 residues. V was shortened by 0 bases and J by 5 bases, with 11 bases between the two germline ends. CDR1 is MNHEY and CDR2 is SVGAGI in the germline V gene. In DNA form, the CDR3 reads TGTGCCAGCAGTTACTCGATGGCAGGGGATAATTCACCCCTCCACTTT. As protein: CASSYSMAGDNSPLHF.

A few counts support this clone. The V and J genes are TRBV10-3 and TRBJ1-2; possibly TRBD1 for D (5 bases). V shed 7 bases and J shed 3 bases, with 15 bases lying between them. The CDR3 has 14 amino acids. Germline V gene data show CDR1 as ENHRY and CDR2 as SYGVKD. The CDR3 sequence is CAIKTEASDYGYTF. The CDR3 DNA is TGTGCCATCAAGACAGAAGCATCGGACTATGGCTACACCTTC.

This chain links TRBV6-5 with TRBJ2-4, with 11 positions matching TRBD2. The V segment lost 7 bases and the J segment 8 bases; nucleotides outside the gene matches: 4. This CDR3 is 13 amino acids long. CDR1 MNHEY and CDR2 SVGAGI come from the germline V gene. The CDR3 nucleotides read TGTGCCAGCACTAGCGGGGGGTGGGACATTCAGTACTTC. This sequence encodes CASTSGGWDIQYF.

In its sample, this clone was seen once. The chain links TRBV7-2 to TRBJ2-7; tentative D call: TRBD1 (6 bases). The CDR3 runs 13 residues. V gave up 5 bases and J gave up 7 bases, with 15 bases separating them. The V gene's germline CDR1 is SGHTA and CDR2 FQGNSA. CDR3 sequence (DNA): TGTGCCAGCAGCCGCCAGGGGTTCGAGGAGCAGTACTTC. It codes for CASSRQGFEEQYF. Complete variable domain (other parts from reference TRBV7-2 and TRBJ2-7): GAGVSQSPSNKVTEKGKDVELRCDPISGHTALYWYRQSLGQGLEFLIYFQGNSAPDKSGLPSDRFSAERTGGSVSTLTIQRTQQEDSAVYLCASSRQGFEEQYFGPGTRLTVT.

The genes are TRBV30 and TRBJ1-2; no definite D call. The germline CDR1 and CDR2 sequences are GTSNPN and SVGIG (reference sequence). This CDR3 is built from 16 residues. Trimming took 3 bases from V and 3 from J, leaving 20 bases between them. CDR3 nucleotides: TGTGCCTGGAGACGGAGGCAGAGATGGGAAGACTATGGCTACACCTTC. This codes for CAWRRRQRWEDYGYTF.

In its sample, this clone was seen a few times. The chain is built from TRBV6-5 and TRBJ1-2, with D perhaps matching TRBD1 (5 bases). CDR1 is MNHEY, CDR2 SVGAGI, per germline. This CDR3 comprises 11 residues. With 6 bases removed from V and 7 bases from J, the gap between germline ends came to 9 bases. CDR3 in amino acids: CASSGGSGYTF. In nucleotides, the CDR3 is TGTGCCAGCAGCGGGGGGTCTGGCTACACCTTC.

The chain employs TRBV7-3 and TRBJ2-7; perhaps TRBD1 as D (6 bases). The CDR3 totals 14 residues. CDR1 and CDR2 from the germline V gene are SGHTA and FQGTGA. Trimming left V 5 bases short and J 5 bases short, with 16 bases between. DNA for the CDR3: TGTGCCAGCAGCGCCCACAGGGTCTCGAACGAGCAGTACTTC. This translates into CASSAHRVSNEQYF.

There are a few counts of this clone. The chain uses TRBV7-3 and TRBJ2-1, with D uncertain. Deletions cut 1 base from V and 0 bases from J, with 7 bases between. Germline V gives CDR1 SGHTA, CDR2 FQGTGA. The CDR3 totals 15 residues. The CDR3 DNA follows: TGTGCCAGCAGCTTAAACTCTGGCTCCTACAATGAGCAGTTCTTC. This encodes CASSLNSGSYNEQFF.

CDR3 sequence: CASSKGTGNTDTQYF. The CDR3 coding sequence is TGTGCCAGTAGTAAAGGGACAGGGAACACAGATACGCAGTATTTT. The V call is TRBV19, the J call TRBJ2-3; 9 nucleotides match TRBD1. After removal of 4 bases from V and 2 bases from J, the junction contained 4 bases not matched to a gene. This CDR3 region has 15 residues. Germline lookup yields CDR1 LNHDA and CDR2 SQIVND (reference sequence).

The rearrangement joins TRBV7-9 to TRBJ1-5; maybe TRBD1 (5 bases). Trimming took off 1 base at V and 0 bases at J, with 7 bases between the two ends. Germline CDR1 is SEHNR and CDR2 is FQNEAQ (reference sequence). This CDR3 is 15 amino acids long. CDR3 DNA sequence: TGTGCCAGCAGCTTAGGGGGCAGTAGCAATCAGCCCCAGCATTTT. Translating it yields CASSLGGSSNQPQHF.

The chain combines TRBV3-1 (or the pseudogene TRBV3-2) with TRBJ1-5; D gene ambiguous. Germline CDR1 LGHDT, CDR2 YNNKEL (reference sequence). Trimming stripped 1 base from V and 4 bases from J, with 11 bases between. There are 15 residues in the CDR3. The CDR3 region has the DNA TGTGCCAGCAGCCAAGGTAGAGCGGGGAATCAGCCCCAGCATTTT. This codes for CASSQGRAGNQPQHF.

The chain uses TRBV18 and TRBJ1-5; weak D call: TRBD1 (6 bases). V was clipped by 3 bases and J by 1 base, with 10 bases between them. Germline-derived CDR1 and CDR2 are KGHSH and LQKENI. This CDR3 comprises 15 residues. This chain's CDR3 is CASSPDSQSNQPQHF. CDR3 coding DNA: TGTGCCAGCTCACCGGACAGCCAGAGCAATCAGCCCCAGCATTTT.

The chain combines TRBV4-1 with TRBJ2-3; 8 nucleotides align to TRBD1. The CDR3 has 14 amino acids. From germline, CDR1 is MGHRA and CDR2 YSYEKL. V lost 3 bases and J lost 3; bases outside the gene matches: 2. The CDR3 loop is CASSHGQGTDTQYF. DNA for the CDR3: TGCGCCAGCAGCCACGGACAGGGAACAGATACGCAGTATTTT.

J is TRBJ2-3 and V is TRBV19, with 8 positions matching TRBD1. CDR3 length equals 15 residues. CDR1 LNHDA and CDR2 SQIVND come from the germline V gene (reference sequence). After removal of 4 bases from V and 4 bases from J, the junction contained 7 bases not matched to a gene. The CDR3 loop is CASSTWTGLPDTQYF. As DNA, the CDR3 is TGTGCCAGTAGTACATGGACAGGGCTACCAGATACGCAGTATTTT.

CDR3 DNA: TGTGCCAGCAGCCCAGGGGTTGCGAATGAAAAACTGTTTTTT. Amino acids: CASSPGVANEKLFF. This chain uses TRBV7-9 with TRBJ1-4, with D possibly TRBD1 on 6 matching bases. In germline, CDR1 is SEHNR, CDR2 FQNEAQ (reference sequence). The CDR3 spans 14 residues. V lost 5 bases, J lost 5 bases, and 12 bases lay in between.

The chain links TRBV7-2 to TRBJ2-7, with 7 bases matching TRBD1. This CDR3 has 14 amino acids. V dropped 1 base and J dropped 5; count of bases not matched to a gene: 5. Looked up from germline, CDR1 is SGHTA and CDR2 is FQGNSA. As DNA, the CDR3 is TGTGCCAGCAGCTTAGGTGGCGGACAGGACGAGCAGTACTTC. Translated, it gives CASSLGGGQDEQYF.

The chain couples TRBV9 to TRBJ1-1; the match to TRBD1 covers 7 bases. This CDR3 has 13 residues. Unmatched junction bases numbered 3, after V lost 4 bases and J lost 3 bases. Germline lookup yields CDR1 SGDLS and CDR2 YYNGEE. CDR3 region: CASSLTGDTEAFF. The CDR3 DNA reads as TGTGCCAGCAGCCTTACAGGGGACACTGAAGCTTTCTTT.

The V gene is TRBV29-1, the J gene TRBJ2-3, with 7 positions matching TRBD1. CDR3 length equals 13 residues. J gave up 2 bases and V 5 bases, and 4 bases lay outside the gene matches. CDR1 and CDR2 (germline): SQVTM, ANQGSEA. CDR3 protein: CSVRTGSTDTQYF. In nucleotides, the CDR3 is TGCAGCGTTCGGACAGGTTCCACAGATACGCAGTATTTT.